These 20 T cell receptor beta chains were all obtained from the same sample, sequenced in a study of blood T cell repertoires in COVID-19. This table comes from immunoSEQ multiplex PCR, and its TCRdb copy is limited to in-frame clones, with some not included. The sample has tens of thousands of clones; about 91% are singletons. The sample consisted of peripheral blood. These receptors were taken from a man between 60 and 75 years old with active COVID-19.

Here the CDR3 DNA reads TGTGCCAGCAGTTACTCACTCGGGATGTATGGCTACACCTTC. As protein: CASSYSLGMYGYTF. The V and J genes are TRBV6-2 or TRBV6-3 and TRBJ1-2; D gene unclear. V was pared by 0 bases and J by 5 bases, with 10 bases between. The CDR3 is 14 residues long. The germline CDR1 and CDR2 sequences are MNHEY and SVGEGT.

V usage is TRBV6-2 or TRBV6-3 and J usage is TRBJ2-4; tentative D call: TRBD1 (5 bases). Germline CDR1 is MNHEY and CDR2 is SVGEGT. The CDR3 consists of 16 residues. The V end lost 4 bases, the J end lost 3 bases, and 16 bases lay between the germline ends. CDR3 sequence reads: CASSLIGVLVKNIQYF. CDR3 nucleotides: TGTGCCAGCAGTTTGATAGGGGTGTTAGTCAAAAACATTCAGTACTTC.

The rearrangement joins TRBV4-3 to TRBJ1-5; D may be TRBD1 (6 bases). CDR1 and CDR2 (germline): LGHNA, YSLEER. The CDR3 loop spans 15 amino acids. Trimming left V 0 bases short and J 7 bases short, with 13 bases between. This CDR3 is CASSQDLGGDQPQHF. In DNA form, the CDR3 reads TGCGCCAGCAGCCAAGATCTTGGGGGCGACCAGCCCCAGCATTTT.

The chain recombines TRBV7-9 with TRBJ1-1; 7 nucleotides match TRBD1. V trimming: 5 bases; J trimming: 4 bases; junction bases outside the gene matches: 10. This CDR3 has 15 amino acids. From germline, CDR1 is SEHNR and CDR2 FQNEAQ (reference sequence). CDR3 nucleotide sequence: TGTGCCAGCAGCCCCCGGACAGGACGGGGCACTGAAGCTTTCTTT. It yields the protein CASSPRTGRGTEAFF.

The gene calls are TRBV28 and TRBJ2-7, with D maybe TRBD1 (5 bases). Germline CDR1 reads MDHEN; CDR2 reads SYDVKM. This CDR3 has 16 amino acids. The V gene lost 5 bases and the J gene lost 4 bases, with 21 bases spanning the gap. CDR3: CASSLPSGRVVYEQYF. As DNA, the CDR3 is TGTGCCAGCAGTCTCCCATCCGGCAGGGTAGTTTACGAGCAGTACTTC.

The J gene is TRBJ1-2, the V gene TRBV7-8; 8 bases agree with TRBD1. The CDR3 sequence is 15 residues long. V lost 6 bases to trimming and J lost 7 bases; unmatched junction nucleotides: 13. Germline CDR1 is SGHVS and CDR2 is FQNEAQ. This CDR3 reads CASRPRWTGPGGYTF. In DNA, the CDR3 is TGTGCCAGCAGGCCAAGATGGACAGGGCCGGGTGGCTACACCTTC.

This rearrangement joins TRBV6-2 or TRBV6-3 to TRBJ1-1; weak D call: TRBD1 (6 bases). The germline CDR1 and CDR2 sequences are MNHEY and SVGEGT. The CDR3 totals 15 residues. V was cut by 5 bases and J by 4 bases, with 17 bases left in between. CDR3 sequence: CASSRSGARVTEAFF. As DNA, the CDR3 is TGTGCCAGCAGTAGATCAGGGGCTCGCGTCACTGAAGCTTTCTTT.

This clone is a singleton in its sample. This sequence joins TRBV27 and TRBJ2-6; D unclear. Germline V gene sequence: CDR1 MNHEY, CDR2 SMNVEV (reference sequence). The CDR3 has 12 residues. V was cut by 8 bases and J by 2 bases, with 4 bases left in between. This CDR3 reads CASSTGANVLTF. In DNA, the CDR3 is TGTGCCAGCTCCACTGGGGCCAACGTCCTGACTTTC.

The chain carries TRBV28 and TRBJ2-7; TRBD1 aligns across 10 bases. The ends lost 3 bases at V and 2 bases at J; junction bases unmatched: 4. Germline V gives CDR1 MDHEN, CDR2 SYDVKM. The CDR3 runs 15 residues. CDR3 sequence: CASSLPGQGAYEQYF. Written as DNA, the CDR3 is TGTGCCAGCAGTTTGCCCGGACAGGGGGCCTACGAGCAGTACTTC. The full variable domain, rest sourced from reference TRBV28 and TRBJ2-7, is DVKVTQSSRYLVKRTGEKVFLECVQDMDHENMFWYRQDPGLGLRLIYFSYDVKMKEKGDIPEGYSVSREKKERFSLILESASTNQTSMYLCASSLPGQGAYEQYFGPGTRLTVT.

In its sample, this clone was seen once. The chain has TRBV5-1 and TRBJ2-4; 9 nucleotides agree with TRBD2. The CDR3 is 14 residues long. Trimming cost V 1 base and J 4 bases; bases outside gene matches: 0. Germline CDR1 is SGHRS and CDR2 is YFSETQ. As DNA, the CDR3 is TGCGCCAGCAGCTTGACTAGCGGGAAAAACATTCAGTACTTC. Protein sequence: CASSLTSGKNIQYF.

This clone was seen a few times. This rearrangement joins TRBV7-3 to TRBJ2-5, with D uncertain. This CDR3 contains 14 residues. V lost 0 bases and J lost 1, with 6 bases in between. Germline V gene lookup returns CDR1 SGHTA and CDR2 FQGTGA. CDR3 residues: CASSLTSSQETQYF. The CDR3 coding sequence is TGTGCCAGCAGCTTAACGTCTTCCCAAGAGACCCAGTACTTC.

The chain is built from TRBV7-2 and TRBJ2-1, with D possibly being TRBD2 (6 bases). The CDR3 consists of 15 residues. Trimming pared 4 bases from V and 3 bases from J, leaving 13 bases between. Germline lookup yields CDR1 SGHTA and CDR2 FQGNSA. The CDR3 is CASSSRDFFYNEQFF. The CDR3 nucleotides read TGTGCCAGCAGCTCCCGGGACTTCTTCTACAATGAGCAGTTCTTC. The whole variable domain, remainder taken from reference TRBV7-2 and TRBJ2-1, is GAGVSQSPSNKVTEKGKDVELRCDPISGHTALYWYRQSLGQGLEFLIYFQGNSAPDKSGLPSDRFSAERTGGSVSTLTIQRTQQEDSAVYLCASSSRDFFYNEQFFGPGTRLTVL.

The V and J genes are TRBV7-9 and TRBJ2-7; 12 nucleotides agree with TRBD1. V was pared by 2 bases and J by 6 bases, with 5 bases of the junction left unmatched. There are 15 residues in the CDR3. Germline-derived CDR1 and CDR2 are SEHNR and FQNEAQ (reference sequence). CDR3 in DNA: TGTGCCAGCAGCTTATCGGGGACAGGGGGCGGCGAGCAGTACTTC. It specifies CASSLSGTGGGEQYF.

The V gene is TRBV5-1, the J gene TRBJ2-2; the D is unclear. The V gene's germline CDR1 is SGHRS and CDR2 YFSETQ. V was shortened by 0 bases and J by 1 base, with 7 bases between the two germline ends. This CDR3 comprises 15 residues. This CDR3 is CASSLVAKNTGELFF. CDR3 nucleotide sequence: TGCGCCAGCAGCTTGGTAGCCAAGAACACCGGGGAGCTGTTTTTT.

This chain connects TRBV7-9 to TRBJ1-4; D may be TRBD1 (5 bases). The V and J ends lost 3 bases and 1 base respectively, with 9 bases between them. CDR3 length equals 15 residues. Germline V lookup: CDR1 SEHNR, CDR2 FQNEAQ (reference sequence). CDR3 residues: CASSFDRKTNEKLFF. The CDR3 bases are TGTGCCAGCAGCTTTGACAGAAAAACTAATGAAAAACTGTTTTTT.

The rearrangement uses TRBV6-6 and TRBJ2-1, with TRBD2 matching 9 bases. Trimming cost V 7 bases and J 4 bases; bases outside gene matches: 5. CDR1 MNHNY and CDR2 SVGAGI come from the germline V gene (reference sequence). CDR3 length: 14 amino acids. For the CDR3, the DNA is TGTGCCAGCACCGCTAGCGGGGATTACAATGAGCAGTTCTTC. This sequence encodes CASTASGDYNEQFF.

This chain joins TRBV18 and TRBJ2-1; 9 nucleotides match TRBD2. This CDR3 has 17 amino acids. Trimming at V came to 2 bases and at J to 0 bases, leaving 5 bases not matched to a gene. Germline V gene lookup returns CDR1 KGHSH and CDR2 LQKENI. The CDR3 protein is CASSPTGGRGSYNEQFF. Here the CDR3 DNA reads TGTGCCAGCTCACCAACTGGCGGGAGGGGCTCCTACAATGAGCAGTTCTTC.

The chain couples TRBV5-6 to TRBJ2-1; 8 bases map to TRBD2. The CDR3 extends over 15 amino acids. The V gene end was trimmed by 1 base and the J gene end by 8 bases; junction bases not matched to a gene: 8. The germline gives CDR1 SGHDT, CDR2 YYEEEE. The CDR3 sequence is CASSLSAGVAYEQFF. CDR3 nucleotides: TGTGCCAGCAGCTTGTCAGCGGGAGTTGCGTATGAGCAGTTCTTC.

The V and J genes are TRBV24-1 and TRBJ1-4; D is unclear. The CDR3 contains 17 residues. CDR1 is KGHDR and CDR2 is SFDVKD in the germline V gene. Trimming pared 3 bases from V and 0 bases from J, leaving 13 bases between. CDR3 residues: CATSDRPGRATNEKLFF. The CDR3 DNA reads TGTGCCACCAGTGATAGGCCCGGCCGGGCAACTAATGAAAAACTGTTTTTT.

This clone was counted once. In DNA, the CDR3 is TGTGCCAGCAGCTCGTGGACAGGGAAGGGGTATTCTGGCTACACCTTC. This codes for CASSSWTGKGYSGYTF. The chain employs TRBV5-4 and TRBJ1-2; 8 nucleotides line up with TRBD1. Trimming at V came to 3 bases and at J to 7 bases, leaving 14 bases not matched to a gene. There are 16 residues in the CDR3. Germline CDR1 reads SGHNT; CDR2 reads YYREEE (reference sequence). Filled out from reference TRBV5-4 and TRBJ1-2, the complete variable domain reads ETGVTQSPTHLIKTRGQQVTLRCSSQSGHNTVSWYQQALGQGPQFIFQYYREEENGRGNFPPRFSGLQFPNYSSELNVNALELDDSALYLCASSSWTGKGYSGYTFGSGTRLTVV.